The T cell receptor (beta chain) described here comes from a study of CD8 T cells in Susac syndrome. As concerns this clonotype: Its target is unknown.

TEMRA cells were FACS-enriched and CD8+ and CD4+ T cells negatively isolated. CDR3 length equals 13 residues. The ends were cut back, 6 bases at V and 3 bases at J, with 15 bases in the middle. Per germline, CDR1 DFQATT and CDR2 SNEGSKA (reference sequence). General study findings and limits: The Susac syndrome CD4+ T cell repertoires displayed no clonal expansion. The study conceded that relatively few individuals underwent its TCR sequencing and HLA analysis.

An input of about 0.45 to 1 ug of RNA was subjected to reverse transcription using random hexamers. It was immunoSEQ multiplex PCR that amplified TCR beta CDR3 across 54 Vbeta and 13 Jbeta. TCRdb called the immunoSEQ multiplex PCR reads again in MiXCR, with one record for every CDR3 protein. The repertoire holds a few hundred thousand distinct CDR3 sequences, with around 93% as singletons. The chain joins TRBV20-1 to TRBJ2-7; unclear D gene. Sequencing was carried out using CD4+ T cells from PBMCs. The sequence was obtained from a human donor with Susac syndrome. CDR3 in DNA: TGCAGTGCCCGACTCCGAGGCCTCTACGAGCAGTACTTC. Translation: CSARLRGLYEQYF.